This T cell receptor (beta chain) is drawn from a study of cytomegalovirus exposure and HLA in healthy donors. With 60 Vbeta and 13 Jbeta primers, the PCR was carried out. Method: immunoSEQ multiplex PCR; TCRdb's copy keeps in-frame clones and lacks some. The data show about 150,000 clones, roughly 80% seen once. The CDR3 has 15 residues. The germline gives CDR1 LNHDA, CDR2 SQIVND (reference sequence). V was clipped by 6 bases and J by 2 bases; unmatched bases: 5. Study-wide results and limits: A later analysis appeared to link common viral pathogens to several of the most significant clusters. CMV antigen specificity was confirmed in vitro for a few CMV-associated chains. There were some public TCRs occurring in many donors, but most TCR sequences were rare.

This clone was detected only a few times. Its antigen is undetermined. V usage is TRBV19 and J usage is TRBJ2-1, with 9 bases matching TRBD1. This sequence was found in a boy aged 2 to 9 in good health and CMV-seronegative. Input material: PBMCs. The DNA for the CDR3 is TGTGCCAGTAGCGAACAGGGGGCAGCCTACAATGAGCAGTTCTTC. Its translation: CASSEQGAAYNEQFF.